Below are 8 T cell receptor beta chains sequenced from a single sample in a study of vaccination effects on CD4 cells after COVID-19. Measured with immunoSEQ multiplex PCR; TCRdb has only the in-frame clones, and not every one. In the table there are fewer than 65,000 clones, roughly 80% of which are singletons. No antigen is known for these receptors. Within the ViraFEST assay, antigen-specific CD4+ T cells underwent expansion with viral peptide pools prior to sequencing. CD4+ T cell isolation took place after about 11 days of culture. The starting material was CD4+ T cells from PBMCs cultured with HCoV-229E spike peptides, obtained before COVID-19 vaccination. The origin of the receptors is a human donor who received a COVID-19 vaccine.

This clone was detected only a few times. Other DNA sequences in this specimen translate into the identical CDR3. This chain uses TRBV19 with TRBJ1-5, with TRBD1 identical over 8 bases. The CDR3 consists of 14 residues. The V and J ends lost 2 bases and 6 bases, in that order; junction bases with no gene match: 3. CDR1 is LNHDA and CDR2 is SQIVND in the germline V gene (reference sequence). As DNA, the CDR3 is TGTGCCAGTAGTATACAGGGGGCCGGTCAGCCCCAGCATTTT. Translated, it gives CASSIQGAGQPQHF.

This chain connects TRBV19 to TRBJ1-6; D gene ambiguous. V was clipped by 3 bases and J by 0 bases, with 6 bases between them. This CDR3 spans 15 amino acids. The V gene's germline CDR1 is LNHDA and CDR2 SQIVND (reference sequence). The DNA for the CDR3 is TGTGCCAGTAGTATCGGGAGCTCCTATAATTCACCCCTCCACTTT. The encoded protein is CASSIGSSYNSPLHF.

V and J are TRBV19 and TRBJ1-5; D uncertain. This CDR3 has 14 residues. The germline CDR1 and CDR2 sequences are LNHDA and SQIVND (reference sequence). V was cut by 3 bases and J by 0 bases, with 6 bases left in between. CDR3 in DNA: TGTGCCAGTAGTATTTGGGGTAGCAATCAGCCCCAGCATTTT. This gives the protein CASSIWGSNQPQHF.

The CDR3 region has the DNA TGTGCCAGCAGCTCAGGATCAGGGGCCCTAGGAGAGACCCAGTACTTC. It is translated as CASSSGSGALGETQYF. The J gene is TRBJ2-5, the V gene TRBV7-6; tentatively, D is TRBD1 (6 bases). V lost 4 bases, J lost 4 bases, and 19 bases lay in between. The CDR3 contains 16 residues. Germline V CDR1 and CDR2: SGHVS, FNYEAQ.

The genes are TRBV6-5 and TRBJ2-2; either TRBD1 or TRBD2 may supply D (5 bases each). CDR3 length: 14 residues. The ends were cut back, 7 bases at V and 6 bases at J, with 15 bases in the middle. Germline CDR1 and CDR2: MNHEY and SVGAGI. This CDR3 reads CASTRDPQSGELFF. In DNA form, the CDR3 reads TGTGCCAGCACTCGGGACCCCCAGTCCGGGGAGCTGTTTTTT.

This chain joins TRBV19 and TRBJ2-1; D possibly corresponds to TRBD2 (6 bases). The ends were cut back, 4 bases at V and 4 bases at J, with 8 bases in the middle. The CDR3 length is 13 residues. The germline V gene has CDR1 LNHDA and CDR2 SQIVND (reference sequence). The CDR3 loop is CASSTRGYNEQFF. CDR3 DNA sequence: TGTGCCAGTAGTACCCGGGGGTACAATGAGCAGTTCTTC.

This rearrangement joins TRBV24-1 to TRBJ2-3; D possibly matches TRBD1 or TRBD2 (6 bases each). V was trimmed by 5 bases and J by 5 bases, leaving 19 bases between them. Germline loops: CDR1 KGHDR, CDR2 SFDVKD. There are 16 residues in the CDR3. The CDR3 DNA reads as TGTGCCACCAGTGCCCTGGACAGCGGGCAGGGAGATACGCAGTATTTT. This codes for CATSALDSGQGDTQYF.

This clone appeared once. The J gene is TRBJ1-2, the V gene TRBV6-5; D is unclear. Looked up from germline, CDR1 is MNHEY and CDR2 is SVGAGI. The ends were cut back, 6 bases at V and 8 bases at J, with 22 bases in the middle. CDR3 length: 15 amino acids. The chain's CDR3 is CASRLRESGRTGYTF. CDR3 sequence (DNA): TGTGCCAGCAGGCTACGTGAGTCGGGAAGGACCGGCTACACCTTC.